These 7 T cell receptor beta chains originate from one sample sequenced in a study of lymphopenia after photon versus proton radiotherapy. The data were produced by immunoSEQ multiplex PCR, yet TCRdb's version contains in-frame clones alone and is incomplete. The table includes 25,000 to 35,000 clones, 85% to 90% detected once. The source was peripheral blood, collected from a patient treated with proton-based radiotherapy. The origin of the receptors is a woman aged 55-70 years with cholangiocarcinoma. Some clones in this sample may be carry-over from other donors' samples.

The chain carries TRBV6-5 and TRBJ1-6, with TRBD1 as a possible D gene (6 bases). Trimming took 0 bases from V and 8 from J, leaving 14 bases between them. In germline, CDR1 is MNHEY, CDR2 SVGAGI. The CDR3 totals 16 residues. The CDR3 bases are TGTGCCAGCAGTTACTCGAAGGGGGTTGACGATTCACCCCTCCACTTT. Translated: CASSYSKGVDDSPLHF.

The chain employs TRBV7-2 and TRBJ2-3; possibly TRBD2 for D (5 bases). CDR3 length equals 15 residues. In germline, CDR1 is SGHTA, CDR2 FQGNSA. The V and J ends lost 3 bases and 2 bases respectively, with 12 bases between them. The chain's CDR3 is CASSFGSVNTDTQYF. CDR3 bases: TGTGCCAGCAGCTTTGGTAGCGTAAACACAGATACGCAGTATTTT.

The V gene is TRBV2, the J gene TRBJ2-6, with D uncertain. Per germline, CDR1 SNHLY and CDR2 FYNNEI. The CDR3 has 14 residues. Trimming stripped 5 bases from V and 0 bases from J, with 5 bases between. CDR3 sequence (DNA): TGTGCCAGCAGTCAGAACTCTGGGGCCAACGTCCTGACTTTC. It encodes CASSQNSGANVLTF.

The V gene is TRBV9, the J gene TRBJ2-3; TRBD2 matches at 10 bases. J was trimmed by 4 bases and V by 1 base; bases with no gene match: 3. The CDR3 is 15 amino acids. Per the germline V gene, CDR1 is SGDLS and CDR2 is YYNGEE. The DNA for the CDR3 is TGTGCCAGCAGCGTATGGAGCGGGGGGGCAGATACGCAGTATTTT. Encoded protein: CASSVWSGGADTQYF.

This clone was detected only a few times. V is TRBV10-3 and J is TRBJ1-2; TRBD1 is a possible D gene (5 bases). The CDR3 totals 13 residues. The ends were cut back, 6 bases at V and 2 bases at J, with 10 bases in the middle. Germline CDR1 ENHRY, CDR2 SYGVKD. CDR3 sequence (DNA): TGTGCCATCAGGGGGGAACCAAACTATGGCTACACCTTC. It is translated as CAIRGEPNYGYTF.

This chain's CDR3 is CASSPQGAGYGYTF. The CDR3 region has the DNA TGTGCCAGCTCACCACAGGGCGCAGGGTATGGCTACACCTTC. V and J are TRBV18 and TRBJ1-2; TRBD1 might be the D (5 bases). Deletions cut 1 base from V and 5 bases from J, with 11 bases between. The CDR3 has 14 amino acids. The germline CDR1 and CDR2 sequences are KGHSH and LQKENI.

In its sample, this clone was seen once. The chain links TRBV11-2 to TRBJ2-7; either TRBD1 or TRBD2 may fit D (6 bases each). CDR1 is SGHAT and CDR2 is FQNNGV in the germline V gene. This CDR3 contains 15 residues. V was pared by 6 bases and J by 0 bases, with 15 bases between. CDR3 in DNA: TGTGCCAGCAGTCGAGGGGGGTTTAGCTCCTACGAGCAGTACTTC. It encodes CASSRGGFSSYEQYF.